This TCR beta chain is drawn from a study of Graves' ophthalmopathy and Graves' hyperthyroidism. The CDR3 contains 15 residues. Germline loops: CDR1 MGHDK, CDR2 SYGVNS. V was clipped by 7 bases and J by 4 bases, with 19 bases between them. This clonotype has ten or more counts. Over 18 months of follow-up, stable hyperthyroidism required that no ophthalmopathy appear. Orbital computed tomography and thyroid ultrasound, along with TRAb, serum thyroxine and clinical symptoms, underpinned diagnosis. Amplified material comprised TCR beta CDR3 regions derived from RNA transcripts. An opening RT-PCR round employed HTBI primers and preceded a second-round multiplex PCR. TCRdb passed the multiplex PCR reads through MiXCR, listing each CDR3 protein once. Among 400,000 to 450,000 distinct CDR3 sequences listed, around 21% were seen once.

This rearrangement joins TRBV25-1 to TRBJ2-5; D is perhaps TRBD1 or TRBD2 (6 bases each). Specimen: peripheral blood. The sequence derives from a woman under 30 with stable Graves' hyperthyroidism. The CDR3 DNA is TGTGCCAGCACGGATGCGGGACAAGGAGGAGAGACCCAGTACTTC. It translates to CASTDAGQGGETQYF. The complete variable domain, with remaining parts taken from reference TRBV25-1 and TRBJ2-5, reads EADIYQTPRYLVIGTGKKITLECSQTMGHDKMYWYQQDPGMELHLIHYSYGVNSTEKGDLSSESTVSRIRTEHFPLTLESARPSHTSQYLCASTDAGQGGETQYFGPGTRLLVL.